This T cell receptor beta chain was observed in a study of T-cell memory formation after mild COVID-19. Whole-study context: TCR clusters were mostly confined to one donor each.

TCRdb ran MiXCR on the 5' RACE reads and lists one entry per CDR3 protein. The sample holds about 150,000 distinct CDR3 sequences; approximately 5.7% are singletons and the top ten take more than 2%. A few counts support this clonotype. Its antigen remains unknown. Notes on the study in general: Several responding clones turned up in pre-infection memory, indicating that cross-reactive memory may have taken part. Mainly in CM and EM were contracting CD4+ clones; CD8+ were in EMRA. Clones that shrank (day 15 to 85) were balanced CD4/CD8, whereas later expanders leaned CD4+.

The CDR3 is 14 residues long. Per germline, CDR1 DFQATT and CDR2 SNEGSKA (reference sequence). V dropped 5 bases and J dropped 0 bases, with 12 bases sitting between them. Input material: PBMCs or a T cell subset sorted from them (not recorded which). This chain joins TRBV20-1 and TRBJ2-3; D is unclear. This TCR was sampled from an adult woman who had mild COVID-19 (a few samples of this study predate the infection). Cell type and time point are not known. The CDR3 DNA sequence: TGCAGTGCTGTTATTCCGCTCAGCACAGATACGCAGTATTTT. Protein sequence: CSAVIPLSTDTQYF.